Listed below are T cell receptor beta chains from one sample, sequenced in a study of early T cells in non-severe SARS-CoV-2 infection. TCRdb processed the 5' RACE reads anew with MiXCR; each CDR3 protein has one entry. The sample includes roughly 40,000 distinct CDR3 sequences, roughly 5.7% seen only once; the top ten take 4.5% to 6%. What was sequenced was whole blood. All receptors come from an adult who was a healthcare worker with PCR-confirmed SARS-CoV-2 infection or an uninfected control (not recorded which). Each CDR3 is given with its conserved first and last residue. The D gene is left open where the match is weak. Size is omitted from some rows. Given values are once, few, many or a class for expanded clones.

clone size: NA; J gene: TRBJ2-2; D gene: TRBD1; V gene: TRBV28; CDR3 protein: CASSSFRTGPNTGELFF; CDR3 DNA: TGTGCCAGCAGTTCCTTTCGGACAGGGCCGAACACCGGGGAGCTGTTTTTT
clone size: many; J gene: TRBJ2-7; D gene: NA; V gene: TRBV11-2; CDR3 protein: CASSRPLYEQYF; CDR3 DNA: TGTGCCAGCAGCCGTCCTCTTTACGAGCAGTACTTC
clone size: many; J gene: TRBJ2-7; D gene: NA; V gene: TRBV27; CDR3 protein: CASSSLPTSEQYF; CDR3 DNA: TGTGCCAGCAGTTCTCTCCCGACGAGCGAGCAGTACTTC
clone size: NA; J gene: TRBJ2-2; D gene: TRBD1; V gene: TRBV5-4; CDR3 protein: CVSSLGRLQGAAGELFF; CDR3 DNA: TGTGTCAGCAGCTTGGGCAGGTTACAGGGGGCAGCCGGGGAGCTGTTTTTT
clone size: NA; J gene: TRBJ1-1; D gene: NA; V gene: TRBV29-1; CDR3 protein: CSVDTEAFF; CDR3 DNA: TGCAGCGTTGACACTGAAGCTTTCTTT
clone size: many; J gene: TRBJ2-1; D gene: NA; V gene: TRBV28; CDR3 protein: CASSPLRRGKREFNNEQFF; CDR3 DNA: TGTGCCAGCAGTCCACTGCGCAGGGGGAAGCGGGAGTTCAACAATGAGCAGTTCTTC
clone size: NA; J gene: TRBJ2-1; D gene: TRBD2; V gene: TRBV6-1; CDR3 protein: CASSDITSGLYNEQFF; CDR3 DNA: TGTGCCAGCAGTGACATAACTAGCGGGCTTTACAATGAGCAGTTCTTC
clone size: NA; J gene: TRBJ2-2; D gene: TRBD1; V gene: TRBV6-5; CDR3 protein: CASSYSTGVATGELFF; CDR3 DNA: TGTGCCAGCAGTTACTCGACAGGGGTTGCCACCGGGGAGCTGTTTTTT
clone size: few; J gene: TRBJ2-1; D gene: TRBD2; V gene: TRBV6-5; CDR3 protein: CASSYNRRENEQFF; CDR3 DNA: TGTGCCAGCAGTTACAACCGGCGGGAGAATGAGCAGTTCTTC
clone size: many; J gene: TRBJ2-7; D gene: TRBD1; V gene: TRBV20-1; CDR3 protein: CSARDRSKTGGNEQYF; CDR3 DNA: TGCAGTGCTAGAGATCGATCGAAGACAGGGGGAAACGAGCAGTACTTC
clone size: few; J gene: TRBJ2-7; D gene: NA; V gene: TRBV7-9; CDR3 protein: CASSLTAYEQYF; CDR3 DNA: TGTGCCAGCAGCTTAACAGCCTACGAGCAGTACTTC
clone size: many; J gene: TRBJ2-6; D gene: TRBD1; V gene: TRBV5-1; CDR3 protein: CASSPGTGFNVLTF; CDR3 DNA: TGCGCCAGCAGCCCTGGGACAGGGTTCAACGTCCTGACTTTC
clone size: many; J gene: TRBJ2-3; D gene: TRBD2; V gene: TRBV28; CDR3 protein: CASSLPAGVTSTDTQYF; CDR3 DNA: TGTGCCAGCAGCCTCCCCGCGGGAGTGACTAGCACAGATACGCAGTATTTT
clone size: many; J gene: TRBJ2-1; D gene: NA; V gene: TRBV18; CDR3 protein: CASSPLLSAYNEQFF; CDR3 DNA: TGTGCCAGCTCACCACTCCTCTCGGCCTACAATGAGCAGTTCTTC
clone size: many; J gene: TRBJ2-2; D gene: NA; V gene: TRBV29-1; CDR3 protein: CSVGRGVGGGELFF; CDR3 DNA: TGCAGCGTAGGAAGGGGGGTCGGCGGCGGGGAGCTGTTTTTT
clone size: many; J gene: TRBJ2-1; D gene: NA; V gene: TRBV5-5; CDR3 protein: CASSLDLQGRHNEQFF; CDR3 DNA: TGTGCCAGCAGCTTGGATCTACAGGGAAGGCACAATGAGCAGTTCTTC
clone size: few; J gene: TRBJ2-7; D gene: NA; V gene: TRBV25-1; CDR3 protein: CASSDGGTAYSYEQYF; CDR3 DNA: TGTGCCAGCAGTGATGGGGGGACTGCCTATTCCTACGAGCAGTACTTC
clone size: many; J gene: TRBJ2-5; D gene: NA; V gene: TRBV12-3/TRBV12-4; CDR3 protein: CASSSPSAPETQYF; CDR3 DNA: TGTGCCAGCAGTTCCCCCTCCGCTCCAGAGACCCAGTACTTC
clone size: NA; J gene: TRBJ2-1; D gene: TRBD2; V gene: TRBV3-1; CDR3 protein: CASSQGLFYNEQFF; CDR3 DNA: TGTGCCAGCAGCCAGGGACTATTCTACAATGAGCAGTTCTTC
clone size: many; J gene: TRBJ2-7; D gene: TRBD2; V gene: TRBV10-2; CDR3 protein: CASLAGGSYEQYF; CDR3 DNA: TGCGCCAGCTTAGCGGGAGGTTCCTACGAGCAGTACTTC
clone size: NA; J gene: TRBJ1-2; D gene: TRBD1; V gene: TRBV5-4; CDR3 protein: CASRRQGDVNYGYTF; CDR3 DNA: TGTGCCAGCAGGCGACAGGGGGACGTCAACTATGGCTACACCTTC
clone size: many; J gene: TRBJ2-7; D gene: NA; V gene: TRBV7-3; CDR3 protein: CASSPGPLGNEQYF; CDR3 DNA: TGTGCCAGCAGCCCGGGTCCGCTAGGGAACGAGCAGTACTTC
clone size: few; J gene: TRBJ2-3; D gene: NA; V gene: TRBV28; CDR3 protein: CASVAGGFRTDTQYF; CDR3 DNA: TGTGCCAGCGTAGCAGGGGGGTTCCGCACAGATACGCAGTATTTT
clone size: many; J gene: TRBJ2-5; D gene: TRBD2; V gene: TRBV20-1; CDR3 protein: CSARVSGGETQYF; CDR3 DNA: TGCAGTGCTAGAGTTTCGGGGGGTGAGACCCAGTACTTC
clone size: many; J gene: TRBJ2-5; D gene: TRBD2; V gene: TRBV20-1; CDR3 protein: CSASFVAGETQYF; CDR3 DNA: TGCAGTGCTAGTTTCGTAGCGGGAGAGACCCAGTACTTC
clone size: NA; J gene: TRBJ2-3; D gene: NA; V gene: TRBV18; CDR3 protein: CASSPVRTGPDTQYF; CDR3 DNA: TGTGCCAGCTCACCGGTTAGGACGGGACCAGATACGCAGTATTTT
clone size: many; J gene: TRBJ2-7; D gene: TRBD1; V gene: TRBV20-1; CDR3 protein: CSTSGDSTSEQYF; CDR3 DNA: TGCAGTACTAGTGGGGACAGTACAAGCGAGCAGTACTTC
clone size: many; J gene: TRBJ2-7; D gene: TRBD2; V gene: TRBV18; CDR3 protein: CASSPNLASGLYEQYF; CDR3 DNA: TGTGCCAGCTCACCAAATTTGGCTAGCGGACTCTACGAGCAGTACTTC
clone size: many; J gene: TRBJ2-5; D gene: TRBD1; V gene: TRBV7-7; CDR3 protein: CASSLDSGGFETQYF; CDR3 DNA: TGTGCTAGCAGCTTAGATTCAGGGGGCTTCGAGACCCAGTACTTC
clone size: medium-sized; J gene: TRBJ2-3; D gene: NA; V gene: TRBV29-1; CDR3 protein: CSVEEQASTDTQYF; CDR3 DNA: TGCAGCGTTGAAGAGCAAGCGAGCACAGATACGCAGTATTTT
clone size: many; J gene: TRBJ1-4; D gene: NA; V gene: TRBV12-3/TRBV12-4; CDR3 protein: CASSQGTEKLFF; CDR3 DNA: TGTGCCAGCTCGCAGGGTACTGAAAAACTGTTTTTT
clone size: many; J gene: TRBJ2-1; D gene: NA; V gene: TRBV7-8; CDR3 protein: CASSLQGLEQFF; CDR3 DNA: TGTGCCAGCAGCTTACAGGGGCTTGAGCAGTTCTTC
clone size: medium-sized; J gene: TRBJ1-5; D gene: TRBD1; V gene: TRBV20-1; CDR3 protein: CSALGTVSRADQPQHF; CDR3 DNA: TGCAGTGCTCTCGGGACAGTTAGCAGGGCGGATCAGCCCCAGCATTTT
clone size: NA; J gene: TRBJ2-7; D gene: NA; V gene: TRBV20-1; CDR3 protein: CSASLHGTYEQYF; CDR3 DNA: TGCAGTGCTAGTCTCCACGGGACCTACGAGCAGTACTTC
clone size: NA; J gene: TRBJ2-3; D gene: TRBD2; V gene: TRBV28; CDR3 protein: CASSLILAGTDTQYF; CDR3 DNA: TGTGCCAGCAGTTTAATACTAGCGGGCACAGATACGCAGTATTTT
clone size: many; J gene: TRBJ1-6; D gene: NA; V gene: TRBV30; CDR3 protein: CAWRPFVGNWNSPLHF; CDR3 DNA: TGTGCCTGGAGACCGTTCGTAGGGAATTGGAATTCACCCCTCCACTTT
clone size: NA; J gene: TRBJ1-5; D gene: NA; V gene: TRBV28; CDR3 protein: CASSGGNQPQHF; CDR3 DNA: TGTGCCAGCAGTGGGGGAAATCAGCCCCAGCATTTT
clone size: many; J gene: TRBJ2-1; D gene: TRBD2; V gene: TRBV3-1; CDR3 protein: CASSQDRAGVLFF; CDR3 DNA: TGTGCCAGCAGCCAAGATAGAGCGGGAGTTCTGTTCTTC
clone size: many; J gene: TRBJ1-2; D gene: NA; V gene: TRBV29-1; CDR3 protein: CSVEVPRNYGYTF; CDR3 DNA: TGCAGCGTTGAAGTCCCCAGAAACTATGGCTACACCTTC
clone size: many; J gene: TRBJ2-7; D gene: NA; V gene: TRBV6-1; CDR3 protein: CASISVFRDSSYEQYF; CDR3 DNA: TGTGCCAGCATCTCGGTTTTTCGGGACTCCTCCTACGAGCAGTACTTC
clone size: medium-sized; J gene: TRBJ1-5; D gene: NA; V gene: TRBV29-1; CDR3 protein: CSVEGVGNQPQHF; CDR3 DNA: TGCAGCGTTGAAGGGGTTGGAAATCAGCCCCAGCATTTT
clone size: NA; J gene: TRBJ2-5; D gene: TRBD2; V gene: TRBV7-8; CDR3 protein: CASSLARRLAGTQETQYF; CDR3 DNA: TGTGCCAGCAGCTTAGCGAGGCGGCTAGCGGGTACGCAAGAGACCCAGTACTTC
clone size: many; J gene: TRBJ2-3; D gene: NA; V gene: TRBV5-1; CDR3 protein: CASSFTTQAYTDTQYF; CDR3 DNA: TGCGCCAGCAGCTTTACGACTCAAGCTTACACAGATACGCAGTATTTT
clone size: medium-sized; J gene: TRBJ1-6; D gene: NA; V gene: TRBV7-3; CDR3 protein: CASSLDHNSPLHF; CDR3 DNA: TGTGCCAGCAGCTTAGACCATAATTCACCCCTCCACTTT
clone size: many; J gene: TRBJ2-4; D gene: TRBD1; V gene: TRBV12-3/TRBV12-4; CDR3 protein: CASSPRQGDIQYF; CDR3 DNA: TGTGCCAGCAGTCCTCGACAGGGGGACATTCAGTACTTC
clone size: medium-sized; J gene: TRBJ1-1; D gene: TRBD1; V gene: TRBV6-5; CDR3 protein: CASTPGGGLGTEAFF; CDR3 DNA: TGTGCCAGCACCCCAGGGGGGGGGCTGGGCACTGAAGCTTTCTTT
clone size: NA; J gene: TRBJ2-3; D gene: NA; V gene: TRBV20-1; CDR3 protein: CSAESLANTQYF; CDR3 DNA: TGCAGTGCTGAGTCACTAGCTAATACGCAGTATTTT
clone size: few; J gene: TRBJ1-1; D gene: TRBD1; V gene: TRBV7-9; CDR3 protein: CASSPGDRVTEAFF; CDR3 DNA: TGTGCCAGCAGCCCGGGTGACAGGGTCACTGAAGCTTTCTTT
clone size: medium-sized; J gene: TRBJ2-6; D gene: NA; V gene: TRBV5-1; CDR3 protein: CASSSGGTTFSGANVLTF; CDR3 DNA: TGCGCCAGCAGCAGCGGCGGGACGACATTCTCTGGGGCCAACGTCCTGACTTTC
clone size: many; J gene: TRBJ2-4; D gene: TRBD1; V gene: TRBV19; CDR3 protein: CASSSTQTGGIQYF; CDR3 DNA: TGTGCCAGTAGTTCGACTCAAACAGGGGGAATTCAGTACTTC
clone size: many; J gene: TRBJ2-1; D gene: TRBD1; V gene: TRBV4-1; CDR3 protein: CASSRVGQYNEQFF; CDR3 DNA: TGCGCCAGCAGCCGAGTGGGACAGTACAATGAGCAGTTCTTC
clone size: NA; J gene: TRBJ2-7; D gene: TRBD1; V gene: TRBV7-3; CDR3 protein: CASSSRGQGATPYEQYF; CDR3 DNA: TGTGCCAGCAGCTCCCGGGGACAGGGGGCGACCCCCTACGAGCAGTACTTC
clone size: NA; J gene: TRBJ1-2; D gene: TRBD1; V gene: TRBV7-2; CDR3 protein: CASSSDRGRNGYTF; CDR3 DNA: TGTGCCAGCAGCTCCGACAGGGGGCGAAATGGCTACACCTTC
clone size: many; J gene: TRBJ2-1; D gene: NA; V gene: TRBV3-1; CDR3 protein: CASSHPTGVYNEQFF; CDR3 DNA: TGTGCCAGCAGCCACCCCACGGGAGTATACAATGAGCAGTTCTTC